Listed here are 2 T cell receptor beta chains from one sample, sequenced in a study of cytomegalovirus exposure and HLA in healthy donors. The primer mix had 60 Vbeta and 13 Jbeta primers. Only in-frame clones appear in the TCRdb table, and some are missing; sequencing was by immunoSEQ multiplex PCR. Here the sample spans 150,000 or so clones, around 80% being singletons. The sample consisted of PBMCs. The receptors were sampled from a woman between 45 and 65 years old in good health and CMV-seropositive.

The chain couples TRBV4-3 to TRBJ2-7, with a weak D call TRBD1 (6 bases). Germline values: CDR1 LGHNA, CDR2 YSLEER. The length of the CDR3 is 14 residues. V gave up 2 bases and J gave up 4 bases, with 12 bases separating them. The CDR3 is CASSQKTGPYEQYF. CDR3 nucleotides: TGCGCCAGCAGCCAAAAGACAGGCCCTTACGAGCAGTACTTC.

This CDR3 reads CASSILPRRGDEQFF. The CDR3 region has the DNA TGTGCCAGTAGTATCCTCCCTCGAAGGGGTGATGAGCAGTTCTTC. The chain is built from TRBV19 and TRBJ2-1, with a weak D call TRBD1 (5 bases). There are 15 residues in the CDR3. Trimming pared 3 bases from V and 8 bases from J, leaving 17 bases between. CDR1 is LNHDA, CDR2 SQIVND, per germline (reference sequence).